The rows below give T cell receptor beta chains drawn from one sample of a study of blood T cells in healthy people across ages. TCRdb fed the 5' RACE reads into MiXCR, producing one record per CDR3 protein. Of 650,000 to 1,000,000 distinct CDR3 sequences in the sample, approximately 35% were seen once. The sequenced sample consisted of blood. These receptors all stem from a man between 18 and 35 years old in good health. The CDR3 runs from the conserved cysteine through the conserved F or W. The order of the fields is V gene, J gene, CDR3 length, CDR3 protein.

V gene: TRBV4-3; J gene: TRBJ1-2; CDR3 length: 15; CDR3 protein: CASSGQQGANYGYTF
V gene: TRBV2; J gene: TRBJ1-4; CDR3 length: 17; CDR3 protein: CASSDGRGSSTNEKLFF
V gene: TRBV4-2; J gene: NA; CDR3 length: 14; CDR3 protein: CASSQPGSTETQYF
V gene: TRBV7-7; J gene: TRBJ2-5; CDR3 length: 14; CDR3 protein: CASSLRGDQETQYF
V gene: TRBV5-1; J gene: TRBJ2-1; CDR3 length: 12; CDR3 protein: CASSLGDNEQFF
V gene: TRBV5-1; J gene: TRBJ1-4; CDR3 length: 14; CDR3 protein: CASSLRQGTEKLFF
V gene: TRBV20-1; J gene: TRBJ2-5; CDR3 length: 14; CDR3 protein: CSARGGANYNERYF
V gene: TRBV6-6; J gene: TRBJ2-2; CDR3 length: 14; CDR3 protein: CASSYRLVAGELFF
V gene: TRBV5-1; J gene: TRBJ2-1; CDR3 length: 14; CDR3 protein: CASSGTGDLNEQFF
V gene: TRBV28; J gene: TRBJ2-3; CDR3 length: 16; CDR3 protein: CASSLRLLAPTDTQYF
V gene: TRBV29-1; J gene: NA; CDR3 length: 14; CDR3 protein: CSVEGTGVYNEQYF
V gene: TRBV2; J gene: NA; CDR3 length: 14; CDR3 protein: CASIRGLAQYEQYF
V gene: TRBV6-2/TRBV6-3; J gene: TRBJ2-6; CDR3 length: 19; CDR3 protein: CASSYPGTGGKSGANVLTF
V gene: TRBV20-1; J gene: TRBJ2-7; CDR3 length: 17; CDR3 protein: CSAREGERSRLPYEQYF
V gene: TRBV25-1; J gene: TRBJ2-5; CDR3 length: 16; CDR3 protein: CASSESLVGGQETQYF
V gene: TRBV12-3/TRBV12-4; J gene: TRBJ2-5; CDR3 length: 14; CDR3 protein: CASSFVGEQETQYF
V gene: TRBV27; J gene: TRBJ2-7; CDR3 length: 14; CDR3 protein: CASRLTSLVYEQYF
V gene: TRBV4-1; J gene: TRBJ2-1; CDR3 length: 15; CDR3 protein: CASSQESLAGDEQFF
V gene: TRBV2; J gene: TRBJ2-5; CDR3 length: 10; CDR3 protein: CAIGAETQYF
V gene: TRBV12-3/TRBV12-4; J gene: TRBJ1-1; CDR3 length: 15; CDR3 protein: CASSSSGDRGTEAFF
V gene: TRBV4-3; J gene: TRBJ1-4; CDR3 length: 15; CDR3 protein: CASRPYGGVNEKLFF
V gene: TRBV5-1; J gene: TRBJ1-1; CDR3 length: 15; CDR3 protein: CASSRKQGLNTEAFF
V gene: TRBV4-1; J gene: TRBJ2-7; CDR3 length: 15; CDR3 protein: CASSTSTGEYYEQYF
V gene: TRBV4-1; J gene: TRBJ2-3; CDR3 length: 15; CDR3 protein: CASSQDAGLADTQYF
V gene: TRBV28; J gene: TRBJ1-1; CDR3 length: 16; CDR3 protein: CASSSQYRYKNTEAFF
V gene: TRBV29-1; J gene: TRBJ1-2; CDR3 length: 16; CDR3 protein: CSVTGGLGDRNYGYTF
V gene: TRBV2; J gene: TRBJ1-5; CDR3 length: 19; CDR3 protein: CASRRTMTAARGGNQPQHF
V gene: TRBV6-5; J gene: TRBJ1-2; CDR3 length: 16; CDR3 protein: CASSSLGASSNYGYTF
V gene: TRBV20-1; J gene: TRBJ2-3; CDR3 length: 20; CDR3 protein: CSAQPGTGRTVPFRTDTRYF